The entry below describes one T cell receptor (beta chain). The entry originates in a study of blood T cell repertoires in COVID-19. Whole-study context: There were acute and convalescent COVID-19 samples, and they came from the United States, Italy and Spain.

Enrollment of patients from Seattle took place during active infection, with longitudinal follow-up. V gave up 1 base and J gave up 4 bases, with 13 bases separating them. CDR1 and CDR2 from the germline V gene are SEHNR and FQNEAQ (reference sequence). The CDR3 is 15 residues long. Under the authors' procedure: Quantification of nucleated cells was approximated via reference gene primer amplification. Using immunoSEQ multiplex PCR, the repertoire was profiled, and TCRdb retains in-frame clones only, with some absent. The D gene and trimming were derived from the DNA, and the V and J assignments and clone size from that table. The sample contains tens of thousands of clones, roughly nine tenths of which appear only once.

Material: peripheral blood. The V gene is TRBV7-9, the J gene TRBJ1-1; unclear D gene. The clonotype comes from a middle-aged man with COVID-19, enrolled during active disease. The CDR3 nucleotides read TGTGCCAGCAGCTTAGACGGGTACTCGGGCACTGAAGCTTTCTTT. Translating it yields CASSLDGYSGTEAFF.